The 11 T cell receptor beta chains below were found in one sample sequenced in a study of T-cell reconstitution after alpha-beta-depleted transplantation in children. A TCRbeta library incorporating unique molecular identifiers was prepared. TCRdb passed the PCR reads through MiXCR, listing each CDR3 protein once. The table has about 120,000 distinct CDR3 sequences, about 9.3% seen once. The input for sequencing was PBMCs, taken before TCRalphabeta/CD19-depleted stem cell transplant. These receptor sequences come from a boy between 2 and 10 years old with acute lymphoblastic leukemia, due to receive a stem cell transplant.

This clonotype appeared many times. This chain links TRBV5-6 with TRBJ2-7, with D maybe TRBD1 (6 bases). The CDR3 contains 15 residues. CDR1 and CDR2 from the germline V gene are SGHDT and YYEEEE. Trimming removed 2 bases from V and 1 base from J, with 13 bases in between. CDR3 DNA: TGTGCCAGCAGCTTCACCGGGACATCATCCTACGAGCAGTACTTC. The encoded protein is CASSFTGTSSYEQYF.

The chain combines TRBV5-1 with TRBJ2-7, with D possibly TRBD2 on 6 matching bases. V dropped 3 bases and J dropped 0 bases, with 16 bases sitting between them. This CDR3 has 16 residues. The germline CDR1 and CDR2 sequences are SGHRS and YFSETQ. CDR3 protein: CASSWGGLQSSYEQYF. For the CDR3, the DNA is TGCGCCAGCAGCTGGGGCGGACTACAAAGCTCCTACGAGCAGTACTTC.

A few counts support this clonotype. The CDR3 protein is CSALSHGGVRDTQYF. CDR3 DNA: TGCAGCGCGTTGAGCCACGGAGGGGTCAGAGATACGCAGTATTTT. The chain employs TRBV29-1 and TRBJ2-3, with D possibly matching TRBD2 (6 bases). CDR3 length: 15 residues. Germline assignment: CDR1 SQVTM and CDR2 ANQGSEA. Trimming left V 7 bases short and J 5 bases short, with 22 bases between.

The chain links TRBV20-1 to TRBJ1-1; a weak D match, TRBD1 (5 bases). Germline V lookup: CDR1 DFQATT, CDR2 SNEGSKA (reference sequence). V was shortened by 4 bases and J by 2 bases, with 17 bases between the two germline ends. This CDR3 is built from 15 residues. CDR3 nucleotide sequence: TGCAGTGCTACAACTCGCAGGGATCTCAACACTGAAGCTTTCTTT. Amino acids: CSATTRRDLNTEAFF.

In DNA, the CDR3 is TGTGCCAGCAGCGACAGGGTGAACACTGAAGCTTTCTTT. Translated, it gives CASSDRVNTEAFF. This chain uses TRBV2 with TRBJ1-1; 7 bases map to TRBD1. The CDR3 contains 13 residues. Germline values: CDR1 SNHLY, CDR2 FYNNEI. The J segment lost 0 bases and the V segment lost 6 bases, leaving 1 base of the junction unmatched.

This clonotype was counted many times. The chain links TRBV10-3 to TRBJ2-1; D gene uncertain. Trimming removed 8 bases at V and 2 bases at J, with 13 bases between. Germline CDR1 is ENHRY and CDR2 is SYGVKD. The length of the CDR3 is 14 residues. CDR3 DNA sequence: TGTGCCATCTCCCGGACGGAAACCTACAATGAGCAGTTCTTC. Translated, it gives CAISRTETYNEQFF.

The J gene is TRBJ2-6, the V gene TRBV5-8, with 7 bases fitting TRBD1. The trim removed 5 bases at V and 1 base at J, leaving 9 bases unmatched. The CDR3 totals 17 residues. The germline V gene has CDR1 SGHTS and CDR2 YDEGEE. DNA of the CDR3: TGTGCCAGCAGATCCCGTAAGACAGGGTCTGGGGCCAACGTCCTGACTTTC. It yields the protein CASRSRKTGSGANVLTF.

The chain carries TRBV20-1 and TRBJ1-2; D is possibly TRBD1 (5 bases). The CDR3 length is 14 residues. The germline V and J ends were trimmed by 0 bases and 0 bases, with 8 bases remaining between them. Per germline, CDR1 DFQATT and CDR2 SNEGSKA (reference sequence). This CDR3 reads CSARDGRANYGYTF. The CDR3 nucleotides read TGCAGTGCTAGAGATGGCAGGGCTAACTATGGCTACACCTTC.

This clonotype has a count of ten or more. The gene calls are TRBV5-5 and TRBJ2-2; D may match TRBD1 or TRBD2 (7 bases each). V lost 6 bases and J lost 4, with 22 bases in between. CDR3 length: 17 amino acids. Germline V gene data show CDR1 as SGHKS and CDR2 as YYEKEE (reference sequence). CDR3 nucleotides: TGTGCCAGCAACCTCCAGTCAGGGGGGGTGAGCACCGGGGAGCTGTTTTTT. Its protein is CASNLQSGGVSTGELFF.

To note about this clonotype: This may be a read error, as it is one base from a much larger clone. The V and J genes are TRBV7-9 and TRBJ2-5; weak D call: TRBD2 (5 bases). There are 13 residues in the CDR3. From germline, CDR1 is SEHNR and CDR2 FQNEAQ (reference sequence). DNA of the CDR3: TGTGCCAGCAGCTCACAGAGTTGGGAGACCCAGAACTTC. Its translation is CASSSQSWETQNF.

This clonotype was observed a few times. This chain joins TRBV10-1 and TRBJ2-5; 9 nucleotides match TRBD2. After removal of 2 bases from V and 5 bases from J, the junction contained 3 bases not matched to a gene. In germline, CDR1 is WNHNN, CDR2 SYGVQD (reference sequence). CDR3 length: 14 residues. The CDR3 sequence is CASSETSGRETQYF. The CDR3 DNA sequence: TGCGCCAGCAGTGAGACGAGCGGGAGGGAGACCCAGTACTTC.